The clone carrying this T cell receptor (beta chain) occurred a few times. Antigen specificity is unknown. As to time point: newly diagnosed GD, antithyroid drugs for less than 3 months. The TCR library used RNA extracted from PBMCs. These data belong to a study of regulatory T cells in long-lasting Graves disease. Findings of the study overall: Thyroid tissue went unstudied; only peripheral blood was examined.

Construction of the TCR beta libraries employed iRepertoire HTBI primers in conjunction with Arm-PCR of CDR3 regions. TCRdb passed the multiplex PCR reads through MiXCR, listing each CDR3 protein once. The sample lists roughly 420,000 distinct CDR3 sequences; roughly a sixth were seen once. The clonotype originates from a female donor with Graves disease. The sequencing used peripheral blood mononuclear cells (PBMCs), collected at new diagnosis, from a patient treated with antithyroid drugs.

Here the CDR3 DNA reads TGTGCCAGCAGCTTAGGGTTTTGGTCCTCCTACAATGAGCAGTTCTTC. Protein product: CASSLGFWSSYNEQFF. The chain couples TRBV7-9 to TRBJ2-1, with unresolved D. Germline lookup yields CDR1 SEHNR and CDR2 FQNEAQ (reference sequence). The CDR3 totals 16 residues. V was trimmed by 1 base and J by 0 bases, leaving 10 bases between them. Filled out from reference TRBV7-9 and TRBJ2-1, the complete variable domain reads DTGVSQNPRHKITKRGQNVTFRCDPISEHNRLYWYRQTLGQGPEFLTYFQNEAQLEKSRLLSDRFSAERPKGSFSTLEIQRTEQGDSAMYLCASSLGFWSSYNEQFFGPGTRLTVL.